This T cell receptor (beta chain) comes out of a study of blood T cell repertoires in COVID-19. Overall study: The samples span acute and convalescent COVID-19 from the United States, Italy and Spain. From T cells, B-cell-depleted T cells, or PBMCs came the material, which was cDNA or gDNA.

The CDR3 has 13 amino acids. Germline V gene lookup returns CDR1 LNHDA and CDR2 SQIVND (reference sequence). V was pared by 4 bases and J by 10 bases, with 11 bases between. Methods used by the authors: Estimated nucleated cell counts came from reference gene primer amplification. Measured with immunoSEQ multiplex PCR; TCRdb has only the in-frame clones, and not every one. V, J and clone size were drawn from that table, and D and trimming were deduced from the DNA. The data contain 120,000 or so clones, 55% to 75% of them singletons. This receptor was obtained from a human donor with acute or convalescent COVID-19. The donor label of this sample is uncertain. Sequenced: peripheral blood. This sequence joins TRBV19 and TRBJ1-6, with D possibly TRBD1 on 5 matching bases. The CDR3 region is CASSTGSFSPLHF. The CDR3 nucleotides read TGTGCCAGTAGTACAGGGTCGTTCTCACCCCTCCACTTT.